The 18 T cell receptor beta chains listed next were all sequenced from one sample in a study of cytomegalovirus exposure and HLA in healthy donors. PCR involved 60 Vbeta and 13 Jbeta primers. Using immunoSEQ multiplex PCR, the repertoire was profiled, and TCRdb retains in-frame clones only, with some absent. The sample contains roughly 100,000 clones, 73% of which appear only once. The specimen was PBMCs. The receptors shown here come from a man aged 40-50 years in good health and CMV-seronegative.

CDR3 sequence (DNA): TGTGCCACCAGAGGGACAGCCAGTACCTACGAGCAGTACTTC. Translating it yields CATRGTASTYEQYF. The chain combines TRBV6-5 with TRBJ2-7, with 7 nucleotides matching TRBD1. V gave up 10 bases and J gave up 2 bases; unmatched junction bases: 11. The CDR3 has 14 amino acids. Germline CDR1 is MNHEY and CDR2 is SVGAGI.

The chain employs TRBV7-2 and TRBJ1-1, with 7 bases fitting TRBD1. Germline loops: CDR1 SGHTA, CDR2 FQGNSA. Trimming cost V 2 bases and J 2 bases; bases outside gene matches: 14. CDR3 length equals 18 residues. This chain's CDR3 is CASSLWSPLGGLNTEAFF. The CDR3 DNA is TGTGCCAGCAGCTTATGGTCCCCCTTAGGGGGCCTAAACACTGAAGCTTTCTTT.

The chain joins TRBV27 to TRBJ2-7; possible D gene TRBD2, 6 bases. Germline-derived CDR1 and CDR2 are MNHEY and SMNVEV (reference sequence). The CDR3 sequence is 14 residues long. V was shortened by 2 bases and J by 4 bases, with 12 bases between the two germline ends. The chain's CDR3 is CASSLGGPQYEQYF. As DNA, the CDR3 is TGTGCCAGCAGTTTAGGAGGGCCTCAATACGAGCAGTACTTC.

The rearrangement links TRBV5-1 to TRBJ2-3, with D unresolved. The germline V gene has CDR1 SGHRS and CDR2 YFSETQ. V was cut by 4 bases and J by 6 bases, with 21 bases left in between. This CDR3 is built from 16 residues. CDR3 residues: CASSPENIRGADTQYF. For the CDR3, the DNA is TGCGCCAGCAGCCCCGAGAATATCCGAGGAGCGGATACGCAGTATTTT.

This chain links TRBV7-2 with TRBJ2-1, with D tentatively TRBD2 (5 bases). This CDR3 is 13 amino acids long. Germline CDR1 is SGHTA and CDR2 is FQGNSA. V was pared by 2 bases and J by 6 bases, with 8 bases between. The CDR3 region is CASSLKAANEQFF. CDR3 DNA sequence: TGTGCCAGCAGCTTAAAAGCGGCCAATGAGCAGTTCTTC.

The chain is built from TRBV4-1 and TRBJ2-2; 9 bases agree with TRBD2. J gave up 7 bases and V 1 base, and 7 bases lay outside the gene matches. This CDR3 has 16 amino acids. CDR1 is MGHRA and CDR2 is YSYEKL in the germline V gene. This chain's CDR3 is CASSQGAGGLDGELFF. CDR3 DNA: TGCGCCAGCAGCCAAGGGGCGGGGGGGCTTGACGGGGAGCTGTTTTTT.

The chain links TRBV29-1 to TRBJ1-1; D unresolved. The CDR3 runs 15 residues. Germline V CDR1 and CDR2: SQVTM, ANQGSEA. The germline V and J ends were trimmed by 3 bases and 1 base, with 15 bases remaining between them. CDR3 sequence (DNA): TGCAGCGTTGAGAAAGCTCCCTCCGGGAACACTGAAGCTTTCTTT. The encoded protein is CSVEKAPSGNTEAFF.

Of note for this clone: The sample carries other DNA sequences with the same CDR3. The V gene is TRBV7-9, the J gene TRBJ2-5, with D possibly matching TRBD1 (6 bases). Germline CDR1 and CDR2: SEHNR and FQNEAQ (reference sequence). The CDR3 loop spans 16 amino acids. V was clipped by 0 bases and J by 7 bases, with 18 bases between them. CDR3 nucleotide sequence: TGTGCCAGCAGCTTAGCGTCAGGGGAGAACCCGAGGACCCAGTACTTC. Its protein product is CASSLASGENPRTQYF. The full variable domain, its missing parts supplied by reference TRBV7-9 and TRBJ2-5, is DTGVSQNPRHKITKRGQNVTFRCDPISEHNRLYWYRQTLGQGPEFLTYFQNEAQLEKSRLLSDRFSAERPKGSFSTLEIQRTEQGDSAMYLCASSLASGENPRTQYFGPGTRLLVL.

This rearrangement joins TRBV7-2 to TRBJ2-6, with D maybe TRBD2 (6 bases). The CDR3 loop spans 15 amino acids. V shed 3 bases and J shed 4 bases, with 10 bases lying between them. Germline CDR1 SGHTA, CDR2 FQGNSA. The DNA of the CDR3 is TGTGCCAGCAGCTTCGCGGGATGGGGGGCCAACGTCCTGACTTTC. This sequence encodes CASSFAGWGANVLTF.

V usage is TRBV5-1 and J usage is TRBJ2-2, with 13 bases aligning to TRBD2. Germline CDR1 reads SGHRS; CDR2 reads YFSETQ. V lost 4 bases to trimming and J lost 6 bases; unmatched junction nucleotides: 6. The CDR3 runs to 16 residues. The CDR3 nucleotides read TGCGCCAGCAGCGGCGGACTAGCGGGGGTACCCGGGGAGCTGTTTTTT. Protein product: CASSGGLAGVPGELFF.

The rearrangement links TRBV5-1 to TRBJ1-5; 7 bases match TRBD1. The CDR3 is 17 amino acids. Trimming removed 1 base from V and 6 bases from J; junction bases left unmatched: 13. CDR1 and CDR2 (germline): SGHRS, YFSETQ. CDR3: CASSLTPTGVGFQPQHF. The CDR3 DNA reads as TGCGCCAGCAGCTTGACCCCAACAGGGGTTGGTTTTCAGCCCCAGCATTTT.

The gene calls are TRBV6-1 and TRBJ1-2, with D perhaps TRBD1 (5 bases). Per the germline V gene, CDR1 is MNHNS and CDR2 is SASEGT. This CDR3 has 17 residues. The V end was cut by 2 bases, the J end by 7 bases, with 23 bases between. The CDR3 coding sequence is TGTGCCAGCAGTGAATACACAGGACCGCTACCGACAAGTGGCTACACCTTC. Translating gives CASSEYTGPLPTSGYTF.

Only one count was recorded for this clone. The genes are TRBV5-6 and TRBJ2-1; the match to TRBD2 covers 8 bases. The V gene's germline CDR1 is SGHDT and CDR2 YYEEEE. This CDR3 comprises 15 residues. The V and J ends lost 4 bases and 4 bases, in that order; junction bases with no gene match: 7. The CDR3 is CASSPRGGLYNEQFF. The CDR3 DNA sequence: TGTGCCAGCAGCCCTCGGGGGGGCCTGTACAATGAGCAGTTCTTC.

The rearrangement links TRBV11-2 to TRBJ2-7; 8 positions match TRBD1. This CDR3 is 17 amino acids long. Trimming removed 4 bases from V and 4 bases from J; junction bases left unmatched: 15. Germline V gene sequence: CDR1 SGHAT, CDR2 FQNNGV. CDR3 sequence reads: CASSSRVSRDRLYEQYF. For the CDR3, the DNA is TGTGCCAGCAGCTCAAGGGTAAGCAGGGACAGGCTGTACGAGCAGTACTTC.

As regards this clone: A read error is likely, as this CDR3 ends without the conserved phenylalanine or tryptophan. The chain joins TRBV27 to TRBJ1-2, with unresolved D. The germline V gene has CDR1 MNHEY and CDR2 SMNVEV (reference sequence). The V end was cut by 3 bases, the J end by 0 bases, with 8 bases between. The CDR3 spans 14 residues. The DNA for the CDR3 is TGTGCCAGCAGTTTTGCCGGAGCTAACTATGGCTACACCGTC. Its protein is CASSFAGANYGYTV.

This clone occurred a few times. The CDR3 DNA follows: TGCAGCGTTTCCGGCGGGTGGGGAATGAACACTGAAGCTTTCTTT. Translating it yields CSVSGGWGMNTEAFF. The V gene is TRBV29-1, the J gene TRBJ1-1; D gene uncertain. This CDR3 spans 15 amino acids. Trimming removed 5 bases at V and 0 bases at J, with 16 bases between. Germline V gene sequence: CDR1 SQVTM, CDR2 ANQGSEA. The complete variable domain, with remaining parts taken from reference TRBV29-1 and TRBJ1-1, reads SAVISQKPSRDICQRGTSLTIQCQVDSQVTMMFWYRQQPGQSLTLIATANQGSEATYESGFVIDKFPISRPNLTFSTLTVSNMSPEDSSIYLCSVSGGWGMNTEAFFGQGTRLTVV.

The gene calls are TRBV11-2 and TRBJ2-7, with 8 bases matching TRBD1. V lost 4 bases to trimming and J lost 3 bases; unmatched junction nucleotides: 11. The CDR3 is made up of 16 amino acids. Looked up from germline, CDR1 is SGHAT and CDR2 is FQNNGV. CDR3: CASSSPWGQAFYEQYF. Here the CDR3 DNA reads TGTGCCAGCAGCTCTCCCTGGGGACAGGCGTTCTACGAGCAGTACTTC.

This clone appeared a single time. The J gene is TRBJ1-5, the V gene TRBV2; maybe TRBD1 (5 bases). V was pared by 2 bases and J by 2 bases, with 13 bases between. This CDR3 contains 16 residues. CDR1 and CDR2 (germline): SNHLY, FYNNEI. CDR3 in amino acids: CASSESAGRRNQPQHF. In DNA, the CDR3 is TGTGCCAGCAGTGAATCGGCAGGGCGGCGCAATCAGCCCCAGCATTTT.